The 26 T cell receptor beta chains in this list originate from one sample, sequenced in a study of shared clonotypes between healthy human individuals (dated by TCRdb to 2020 to 2022). CD8 naive samples consisted of CD45RO-negative cells that were positively selected for CCR7, yielding a CD45RA+CCR7+ population without TemRA cells. The library came from the immunoSEQ multiplex PCR assay. In TCRdb, the immuneACCESS table is reduced to in-frame sequences with V and J assigned. These tables do not hold every clone; where another copy was compared, an unresolved V gene accounts for under half, and the others remain unexplained. The sample records nearly 2 million clones, roughly 94% of which are singletons. In total, the top ten clones hold under 1.5% of the sample. The sample comprised naive CD8+ T cells sorted from blood. The cell subset or site label, read with the paper, signifies: CD45RA+CCR7+. These receptors were taken from a man younger than 35 in good health.

The genes are TRBV7-2 and TRBJ2-7; tentatively, D is TRBD1 or TRBD2 (5 bases each). There are 13 residues in the CDR3. CDR1 is SGHTA, CDR2 FQGNSA, per germline. The germline V and J ends were trimmed by 5 bases and 2 bases, with 10 bases remaining between them. CDR3: CASSLMGAYEQYF. CDR3 DNA: TGTGCCAGCAGCCTCATGGGGGCCTACGAGCAGTACTTC.

J is TRBJ1-6 and V is TRBV6-5; a weak D match, TRBD1 (6 bases). The germline CDR1 and CDR2 sequences are MNHEY and SVGAGI. The length of the CDR3 is 16 residues. V was clipped by 3 bases and J by 9 bases, with 18 bases between them. In DNA form, the CDR3 reads TGTGCCAGCAGTTATGGTGGGGCGGGGGCTCTTTCACCCCTCCACTTT. Translation: CASSYGGAGALSPLHF.

The chain has TRBV7-2 and TRBJ2-3; tentative D call: TRBD1 (5 bases). Germline V gene sequence: CDR1 SGHTA, CDR2 FQGNSA. CDR3 size: 15 residues. With 0 bases removed from V and 2 bases from J, the gap between germline ends came to 9 bases. Here the CDR3 DNA reads TGTGCCAGCAGCTTAGCCGGCAGGGCCACAGATACGCAGTATTTT. Translated: CASSLAGRATDTQYF. Complete variable domain (other parts from reference TRBV7-2 and TRBJ2-3): GAGVSQSPSNKVTEKGKDVELRCDPISGHTALYWYRQSLGQGLEFLIYFQGNSAPDKSGLPSDRFSAERTGGSVSTLTIQRTQQEDSAVYLCASSLAGRATDTQYFGPGTRLTVL.

This clone was seen a few times. The chain employs TRBV25-1 and TRBJ1-4; D gene uncertain. The CDR3 is made up of 14 amino acids. Trimming cost V 11 bases and J 0 bases, with 13 bases left between them. Germline CDR1 and CDR2: MGHDK and SYGVNS. As DNA, the CDR3 is TGTGCCCCTTCACGGGCCTCAACTAATGAAAAACTGTTTTTT. The encoded protein is CAPSRASTNEKLFF. The variable domain in full, completed from reference TRBV25-1 and TRBJ1-4, reads EADIYQTPRYLVIGTGKKITLECSQTMGHDKMYWYQQDPGMELHLIHYSYGVNSTEKGDLSSESTVSRIRTEHFPLTLESARPSHTSQYLCAPSRASTNEKLFFGSGTQLSVL.

V and J are TRBV10-2 and TRBJ2-7; 8 bases are shared with TRBD2. The V gene's germline CDR1 is WSHSY and CDR2 SAAADI. V lost 6 bases, J lost 3 bases, and 10 bases stayed unmatched. This CDR3 is built from 15 residues. The CDR3, as DNA: TGCGCCAGCAGCACTGGGGCGGGGGGTATCTACGAGCAGTACTTC. This sequence encodes CASSTGAGGIYEQYF.

This clone appeared a single time. Other DNA sequences from this sample encode an identical CDR3 as well. The chain employs TRBV5-4 and TRBJ2-1, with 12 bases fitting TRBD2. CDR1 is SGHNT and CDR2 is YYREEE in the germline V gene (reference sequence). The CDR3 covers 12 residues. J was trimmed by 10 bases and V by 4 bases; bases with no gene match: 0. CDR3 protein: CASSGLAGEQFF. CDR3 DNA sequence: TGTGCCAGCAGCGGACTAGCGGGGGAGCAGTTCTTC. Looking up the rest from reference TRBV5-4 and TRBJ2-1 gives the full variable domain: ETGVTQSPTHLIKTRGQQVTLRCSSQSGHNTVSWYQQALGQGPQFIFQYYREEENGRGNFPPRFSGLQFPNYSSELNVNALELDDSALYLCASSGLAGEQFFGPGTRLTVL.

V gene TRBV6-1 combines with J gene TRBJ2-7; D perhaps matches TRBD2 (6 bases). V was shortened by 1 base and J by 6 bases, with 16 bases between the two germline ends. The CDR3 loop spans 15 amino acids. From germline, CDR1 is MNHNS and CDR2 SASEGT. The CDR3 region is CASSEVRGSNSEQYF. CDR3 nucleotides: TGTGCCAGCAGTGAAGTCCGGGGGTCGAACAGCGAGCAGTACTTC.

The genes are TRBV4-1 and TRBJ1-2; 12 nucleotides align to TRBD1. CDR3 length equals 13 residues. Germline CDR1 reads MGHRA; CDR2 reads YSYEKL. J was trimmed by 8 bases and V by 3 bases; bases with no gene match: 1. CDR3 DNA sequence: TGCGCCAGCAGCCACGGGACAGGGGGCGGCTACACCTTC. It is translated as CASSHGTGGGYTF.

The rearrangement links TRBV19 to TRBJ2-1; a possible D gene is TRBD2 (6 bases). The germline V and J ends were trimmed by 1 base and 2 bases, with 15 bases remaining between them. The germline gives CDR1 LNHDA, CDR2 SQIVND (reference sequence). This CDR3 is 17 amino acids long. The CDR3 is CASSIVGRTGPYNEQFF. In DNA form, the CDR3 reads TGTGCCAGTAGTATAGTGGGGAGGACTGGCCCCTACAATGAGCAGTTCTTC.

The chain links TRBV4-1 to TRBJ2-5, with D perhaps TRBD2 (6 bases). There are 17 residues in the CDR3. Trimming took off 1 base at V and 4 bases at J, with 19 bases between the two ends. From germline, CDR1 is MGHRA and CDR2 YSYEKL. CDR3 in amino acids: CASSQAGGYGPGETQYF. For the CDR3, the DNA is TGCGCCAGCAGCCAAGCAGGAGGGTATGGACCGGGAGAGACCCAGTACTTC.

The chain carries TRBV6-5 and TRBJ2-7, with TRBD1 matching 7 bases. Germline assignment: CDR1 MNHEY and CDR2 SVGAGI. After removal of 6 bases from V and 3 bases from J, the junction contained 11 bases not matched to a gene. The CDR3 length is 15 residues. The CDR3 DNA is TGTGCCAGCAGCGTCGGGACAGATCTCCTCTACGAGCAGTACTTC. Amino acid sequence: CASSVGTDLLYEQYF.

The rearrangement joins TRBV5-1 to TRBJ2-2; TRBD1 is a possible D gene (6 bases). Between the trimmed V and J ends, which lost 0 bases and 4 bases, there was a span of 7 bases. The germline gives CDR1 SGHRS, CDR2 YFSETQ. The CDR3 covers 14 residues. The CDR3 protein is CASSLGTATGELFF. The CDR3 coding sequence is TGCGCCAGCAGCTTGGGGACAGCCACCGGGGAGCTGTTTTTT. Filled out from reference TRBV5-1 and TRBJ2-2, the complete variable domain reads KAGVTQTPRYLIKTRGQQVTLSCSPISGHRSVSWYQQTPGQGLQFLFEYFSETQRNKGNFPGRFSGRQFSNSRSEMNVSTLELGDSALYLCASSLGTATGELFFGEGSRLTVL.

This chain links TRBV19 with TRBJ1-2, with 7 bases matching TRBD1. Trimming cost V 8 bases and J 4 bases; bases outside gene matches: 7. CDR3 length: 13 amino acids. Germline V gene sequence: CDR1 LNHDA, CDR2 SQIVND (reference sequence). CDR3 in DNA: TGTGCCAGTTCCCCGGACAGGAGCTATGGCTACACCTTC. Amino acid sequence: CASSPDRSYGYTF.

The genes are TRBV4-3 and TRBJ2-7; D may be TRBD1 or TRBD2 (5 bases each). The CDR3 sequence is 13 residues long. Germline V gives CDR1 LGHNA, CDR2 YSLEER. V was clipped by 5 bases and J by 2 bases, with 10 bases between them. CDR3: CASSDSGTYEQYF. The CDR3, as DNA: TGCGCCAGCAGCGACAGCGGCACCTACGAGCAGTACTTC.

This clone was seen just once. The gene calls are TRBV10-1 and TRBJ1-1, with D unclear. Trimming removed 3 bases at V and 0 bases at J, with 8 bases between. The CDR3 runs 14 residues. From germline, CDR1 is WNHNN and CDR2 SYGVQD (reference sequence). The CDR3 coding sequence is TGCGCCAGCAGTGAAGAGGGATTGAACACTGAAGCTTTCTTT. Its protein product is CASSEEGLNTEAFF.

The genes are TRBV5-1 and TRBJ2-1, with D possibly being TRBD2 (5 bases). Per germline, CDR1 SGHRS and CDR2 YFSETQ. Trimming cost V 0 bases and J 0 bases, with 13 bases left between them. There are 17 residues in the CDR3. The CDR3 DNA follows: TGCGCCAGCAGCTTGGGCATACTGGGGAGCTCCTACAATGAGCAGTTCTTC. As protein: CASSLGILGSSYNEQFF.

V is TRBV28 and J is TRBJ1-1; tentatively, D is TRBD1 (5 bases). CDR1 is MDHEN and CDR2 is SYDVKM in the germline V gene. CDR3 size: 14 residues. Trimming removed 5 bases at V and 1 base at J, with 11 bases between. CDR3 region: CASSKLGENTEAFF. The DNA of the CDR3 is TGTGCCAGCAGTAAACTGGGGGAGAACACTGAAGCTTTCTTT.

The rearrangement joins TRBV5-6 to TRBJ1-2, with 9 bases fitting TRBD1. The junction had 8 bases not matched to a gene; V was cut back by 5 bases and J by 6 bases. The germline V gene encodes CDR1 SGHDT and CDR2 YYEEEE. The CDR3 has 14 amino acids. The CDR3 coding sequence is TGTGCCAGCAGAACGGGACAGGGTTATGATGGCTACACCTTC. Protein sequence: CASRTGQGYDGYTF.

The J gene is TRBJ1-6, the V gene TRBV6-5; 8 nucleotides align to TRBD1. The CDR3 has 15 residues. V lost 2 bases and J lost 6; bases outside the gene matches: 3. Germline assignment: CDR1 MNHEY and CDR2 SVGAGI. The CDR3 bases are TGTGCCAGCAGTTACGAGACAGGGGCTAATTCACCCCTCCACTTT. Protein: CASSYETGANSPLHF.

V and J are TRBV10-3 and TRBJ2-2; 11 bases map to TRBD2. The V gene's germline CDR1 is ENHRY and CDR2 SYGVKD. CDR3 length equals 20 residues. V was pared by 3 bases and J by 0 bases, with 12 bases of the junction left unmatched. CDR3 sequence: CAISELAGVQFRPNTGELFF. CDR3 nucleotides: TGTGCCATCAGTGAACTAGCGGGAGTACAGTTTCGGCCGAACACCGGGGAGCTGTTTTTT.

The chain links TRBV11-2 to TRBJ2-7, with a possible D match to TRBD1 (7 bases). The germline V gene encodes CDR1 SGHAT and CDR2 FQNNGV. The ends were cut back, 5 bases at V and 5 bases at J, with 19 bases in the middle. The CDR3 consists of 15 residues. The CDR3 nucleotides are TGTGCCAGCAGCCGAGGCCAGGGGGGCAGGGACGAGCAGTACTTC. Amino acid sequence: CASSRGQGGRDEQYF.

V and J are TRBV29-1 and TRBJ2-7; D is possibly TRBD2 (6 bases). The germline CDR1 and CDR2 sequences are SQVTM and ANQGSEA. V lost 1 base to trimming and J lost 0 bases, with 10 bases between them. CDR3 size: 14 residues. CDR3 sequence reads: CSVEVAGTSYEQYF. DNA for the CDR3: TGCAGCGTTGAAGTGGCGGGGACCTCCTACGAGCAGTACTTC.

This chain connects TRBV28 to TRBJ2-7, with D perhaps given as TRBD1 or TRBD2 (6 bases each). V lost 3 bases and J 0 bases, leaving 15 bases between the germline ends. The CDR3 loop spans 16 amino acids. Germline CDR1 and CDR2: MDHEN and SYDVKM. The CDR3 nucleotides read TGTGCCAGCAGTTTTGCCCCCCGGGGGCCCTCCTACGAGCAGTACTTC. It is translated as CASSFAPRGPSYEQYF.

The rearrangement uses TRBV30 and TRBJ1-2; no firm D call. Germline V lookup: CDR1 GTSNPN, CDR2 SVGIG (reference sequence). This CDR3 is built from 15 residues. The V end lost 4 bases, the J end lost 4 bases, and 19 bases lay between the germline ends. CDR3 residues: CAWNPQEGIGYGYTF. In DNA form, the CDR3 reads TGTGCCTGGAATCCCCAGGAGGGTATCGGCTATGGCTACACCTTC.

This clone has a single count. The rearrangement links TRBV7-9 to TRBJ2-5; 7 bases are a match to TRBD1. The V and J ends lost 1 base and 2 bases, in that order; junction bases with no gene match: 7. This CDR3 comprises 16 residues. The germline V gene encodes CDR1 SEHNR and CDR2 FQNEAQ (reference sequence). The CDR3 DNA follows: TGTGCCAGCAGCTTAGGTCCACAGGGGAGTCAAGAGACCCAGTACTTC. Translated: CASSLGPQGSQETQYF.

The rearrangement joins TRBV6-5 to TRBJ2-7; 7 bases align to TRBD2. V gave up 5 bases and J gave up 3 bases; unmatched junction bases: 10. Germline V gene lookup returns CDR1 MNHEY and CDR2 SVGAGI. The CDR3 is 15 residues long. In DNA, the CDR3 is TGTGCCAGCAGTACCCGACGGGACTACCTCTACGAGCAGTACTTC. Translated, it gives CASSTRRDYLYEQYF.